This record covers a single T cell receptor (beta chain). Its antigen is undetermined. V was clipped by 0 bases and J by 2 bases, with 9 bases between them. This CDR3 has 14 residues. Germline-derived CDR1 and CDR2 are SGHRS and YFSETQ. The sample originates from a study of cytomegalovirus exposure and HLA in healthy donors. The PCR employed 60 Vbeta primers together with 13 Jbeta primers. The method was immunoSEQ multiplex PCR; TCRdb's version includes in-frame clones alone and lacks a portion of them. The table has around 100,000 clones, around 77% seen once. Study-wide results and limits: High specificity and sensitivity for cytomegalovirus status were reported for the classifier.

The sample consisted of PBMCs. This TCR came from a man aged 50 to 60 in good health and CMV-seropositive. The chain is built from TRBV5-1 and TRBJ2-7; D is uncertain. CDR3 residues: CASSLGWQAYEQYF. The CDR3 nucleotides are TGCGCCAGCAGCTTGGGTTGGCAGGCCTACGAGCAGTACTTC.